This TCR beta chain was captured in a study of blood T cell repertoires in COVID-19. This CDR3 region has 15 residues. CDR1 and CDR2 from the germline V gene are LNHDA and SQIVND (reference sequence). V lost 5 bases and J 5 bases, leaving 15 bases between the germline ends. TCRdb's copy holds only in-frame clones and misses some; the assay was immunoSEQ multiplex PCR. The sample consists of about 240,000 clones, 75% to 90% of them appearing once. This receptor was taken from an elderly woman with COVID-19, enrolled during active disease. Sequencing was done on a sample of peripheral blood. The V and J genes are TRBV19 and TRBJ2-2, with D unresolved. The CDR3 loop is CASSQTERGTGELFF. CDR3 sequence (DNA): TGTGCCAGTAGTCAGACTGAGCGAGGAACCGGGGAGCTGTTTTTT.